Below, 5 T cell receptor beta chains from the same sample are listed, as sequenced in a study of blood T cell repertoires in COVID-19. Assay: immunoSEQ multiplex PCR; the TCRdb copy retains only in-frame clones and omits some. The sample consists of over 20,000 clones, about 72% of them appearing once. Sequenced: peripheral blood. The receptor set was obtained from a woman older than 75 with acute or convalescent COVID-19.

This chain connects TRBV5-5 to TRBJ2-5; D ambiguous. This CDR3 has 12 residues. Germline values: CDR1 SGHKS, CDR2 YYEKEE (reference sequence). V was clipped by 1 base and J by 4 bases, with 5 bases between them. In DNA form, the CDR3 reads TGTGCCAGCAGCTTGCTCCGAGAGACCCAGTACTTC. Translation: CASSLLRETQYF.

The chain has TRBV2 and TRBJ1-1; D not resolved. The ends were cut back, 6 bases at V and 2 bases at J, with 10 bases in the middle. CDR3 length: 13 residues. Germline V lookup: CDR1 SNHLY, CDR2 FYNNEI. The chain's CDR3 is CASRFSDNTEAFF. The CDR3 DNA follows: TGTGCCAGCAGGTTCAGTGATAACACTGAAGCTTTCTTT.

The V and J genes are TRBV7-3 and TRBJ2-2, with TRBD2 matching over 8 bases. The CDR3 sequence is 15 residues long. V shed 5 bases and J 7 bases; nucleotides not matched to a gene: 9. Germline assignment: CDR1 SGHTA and CDR2 FQGTGA. The CDR3 nucleotides are TGTGCCAGCAGCCGCGGGGGGCATCTAGACGGGGAGCTGTTTTTT. Encoded protein: CASSRGGHLDGELFF. The full variable domain, completed using reference TRBV7-3 and TRBJ2-2, is GAGVSQTPSNKVTEKGKYVELRCDPISGHTALYWYRQSLGQGPEFLIYFQGTGAADDSGLPNDRFFAVRPEGSVSTLKIQRTERGDSAVYLCASSRGGHLDGELFFGEGSRLTVL.

This chain links TRBV20-1 with TRBJ2-7, with TRBD2 matching over 14 bases. J gave up 4 bases and V 3 bases, and 5 bases lay outside the gene matches. This CDR3 spans 15 amino acids. The V gene's germline CDR1 is DFQATT and CDR2 SNEGSKA (reference sequence). In DNA form, the CDR3 reads TGCAGTGCTAGTCCAAGGACTAGCGGGGGGTACGAGCAGTACTTC. As protein: CSASPRTSGGYEQYF.

V usage is TRBV11-2 and J usage is TRBJ2-3; D remains ambiguous. This CDR3 has 14 amino acids. CDR1 and CDR2 (germline): SGHAT, FQNNGV. V lost 3 bases and J lost 0, with 7 bases in between. The CDR3 DNA reads TGTGCCAGCAGCTTTCCGGGTAGCACAGATACGCAGTATTTT. It yields the protein CASSFPGSTDTQYF. Complete variable domain (other parts from reference TRBV11-2 and TRBJ2-3): EAGVAQSPRYKIIEKRQSVAFWCNPISGHATLYWYQQILGQGPKLLIQFQNNGVVDDSQLPKDRFSAERLKGVDSTLKIQPAKLEDSAVYLCASSFPGSTDTQYFGPGTRLTVL.